This T cell receptor beta chain was obtained from a study of T cell responses to AZD1222 COVID-19 vaccine. Whole-study results and caveats: The donor cohort was predominantly white British with a female majority, and clonal diversity may have been underestimated. Regions left unmutated in variants are reportedly the target of nearly half of spike-specific TCRs. Increased Spike-specific TCR breadth and depth were observed after two AZD1222 doses. Regions 160-218 and 743-854 held dominance among vaccine-associated CD4 TCRs, which spanned spike.

Germline CDR1 SGHRS, CDR2 YFSETQ. The CDR3 length is 11 residues. V was clipped by 1 base and J by 5 bases, with 3 bases between them. TCRdb's table, derived via immunoSEQ multiplex PCR, lists solely in-frame clones and lacks some. The repertoire consists of around 100,000 clones, with approximately 89% occurring once and the leading ten covering 4% to 5%. A few counts support this clone. Its antigen remains unidentified. Sequenced here: peripheral blood, sampled on day 0 of MenACWY control vaccination. This sequence joins TRBV5-1 and TRBJ2-5; D gene uncertain. The receptor was derived from an adult in good health. CDR3 nucleotide sequence: TGCGCCAGCAGCTTGATGGAGACCCAGTACTTC. Protein: CASSLMETQYF. Using reference TRBV5-1 and TRBJ2-5 for the parts outside the CDR3, the full variable domain is KAGVTQTPRYLIKTRGQQVTLSCSPISGHRSVSWYQQTPGQGLQFLFEYFSETQRNKGNFPGRFSGRQFSNSRSEMNVSTLELGDSALYLCASSLMETQYFGPGTRLLVL.